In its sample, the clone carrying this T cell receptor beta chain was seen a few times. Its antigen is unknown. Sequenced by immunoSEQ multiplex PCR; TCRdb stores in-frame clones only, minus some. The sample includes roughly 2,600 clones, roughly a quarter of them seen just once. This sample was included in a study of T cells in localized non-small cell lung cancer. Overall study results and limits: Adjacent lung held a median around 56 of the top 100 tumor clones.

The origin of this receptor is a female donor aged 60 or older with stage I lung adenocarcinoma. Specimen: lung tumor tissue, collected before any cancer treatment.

This CDR3 is CASSTLRGQDEKLFF. CDR3 sequence (DNA): TGTGCCAGCAGCACACTCAGGGGGCAGGATGAAAAACTGTTTTTT. The rearrangement links TRBV11-3 to TRBJ1-4; 8 bases are shared with TRBD1. CDR1 is SGHNT and CDR2 is YENEEA in the germline V gene. J lost 6 bases, V lost 5 bases, and 8 bases had no gene match. The CDR3 contains 15 residues.